Sequencing of this TCR beta chain was carried out in a study of blood T cells in healthy people across ages. V lost 4 bases and J 7 bases, leaving 17 bases between the germline ends. The germline gives CDR1 SGHTA, CDR2 FQGNSA. The CDR3 is 15 residues long. The second PCR ran about 6 to 12 cycles with a sample-barcoded 5' primer and J-beta primers. A single record per CDR3 protein comes from TCRdb applying MiXCR to the 5' RACE reads. Among about a million distinct CDR3 sequences listed, around 49% were seen once. The TCR comes from a man in his thirties or forties in good health. Sequenced: blood. This chain uses TRBV7-2 with TRBJ2-1; TRBD1 is a possible D gene (5 bases). CDR3 bases: TGTGCCAGCAGCTCCTCCTTCAGGGTTGAGAATGAGCAGTTCTTC. This gives the protein CASSSSFRVENEQFF.